This is a list of T cell receptor beta chains from one sample in a study of cytomegalovirus exposure and HLA in healthy donors. Assay: immunoSEQ multiplex PCR; the TCRdb copy retains only in-frame clones and omits some. Of 120,000 to 150,000 clones in the sample, around 85% are singletons; the top ten hold approximately 3%. The sequencing sample was made of PBMCs. These receptors were collected from a man younger than 30 in good health and CMV-seronegative. Both conserved end residues are trimmed from each CDR3.

j_gene | v_gene | CDR3aa
TRBJ1-4 | TRBV12-5 | ASGLVRFGQVEEKLF
TRBJ1-3 | TRBV12-5 | ASGLVPSCRSRGNTIY
TRBJ2-7 | TRBV7-9 | ASSSSSYEQY
TRBJ2-6 | TRBV15 | ATSHKGAGANVLT
TRBJ1-1 | TRBV5-1 | ASSFGQENTEAF
TRBJ1-1 | TRBV6-1 | ASRLRGLGTEAF
TRBJ2-3 | TRBV16 | ASSQSPGLAESTDTQY
TRBJ2-1 | TRBV6-1 | ASSEDPGYNEQF
TRBJ2-6 | TRBV6-1 | ASSATGAGANVLT
TRBJ2-7 | TRBV27 | ASSLWGQGAILEQY
TRBJ2-7 | TRBV6-5 | ASSSRYEQY
TRBJ1-2 | TRBV6-1 | ASSEARGGAWGYT
TRBJ2-7 | TRBV7-9 | ASSPGPWGTGRSYEQY
TRBJ2-3 | TRBV6-5 | ASSYAPRDTQY
TRBJ1-2 | TRBV6-5 | AAGPGSNYGYT
TRBJ1-5 | TRBV28 | ASSPSDRTGLGRNQPQH
TRBJ2-1 | TRBV19 | ATAEVSYNEQF
TRBJ1-1 | TRBV11-3 | ASSYNRDTEAF
TRBJ2-3 | TRBV19 | ASSTGLAGYTDTQY
TRBJ1-1 | TRBV28 | ASRSQGVTEAF
TRBJ2-4 | TRBV5-1 | ASSNLHRGEDIQY
TRBJ2-1 | TRBV7-9 | ASSDPRDRAYNEQF
TRBJ2-7 | TRBV5-4 | ASSFVLGASYEQY
TRBJ1-4 | TRBV4-1 | ASSGGDRDSEKLF
TRBJ1-5 | TRBV10-3 | AISEGGQTNQPQH
TRBJ2-2 | TRBV6-5 | ASSFLGTGELF
TRBJ2-5 | TRBV6-1 | ASSAWGYLGQETQY
TRBJ1-6 | TRBV7-2 | ASSREGQSSYNSPLH
TRBJ2-4 | TRBV2 | ASRGSDIQY
TRBJ1-1 | TRBV4-1 | ASTDIMNTEAF
TRBJ1-6 | TRBV5-1 | ASSLGPGDSPLH
TRBJ2-1 | TRBV19 | ASRASGTYNEQF
TRBJ1-1 | TRBV9 | ASSPLAEPAF
TRBJ2-7 | TRBV25-1 | ASSNAVSWKY
TRBJ2-7 | TRBV7-9 | ASSLVPESEQY
TRBJ2-2 | TRBV10-3 | AIRGPSANTGELF
TRBJ2-3 | TRBV6-4 | ASSETGTSGPDTQY
TRBJ1-3 | TRBV11-2 | ASSFRDRRNTIY
TRBJ2-7 | TRBV28 | ASTIRAAGVHEQY
TRBJ2-5 | TRBV2 | ASRLAGVRQETQY
TRBJ1-5 | TRBV20-1 | SLNSRGSQH
TRBJ2-6 | TRBV11-2 | ASRLLGTGLSGANVLT
TRBJ2-7 | TRBV19 | ASSIGHGGAYEQY
TRBJ1-4 | TRBV2 | ASSDSPPTNEKLF
TRBJ1-2 | TRBV6-6 | ASSNTDNYGYT
TRBJ2-1 | TRBV7-9 | ASSPTGEGEQF